What follows is one T cell receptor (beta chain) and its context. The CDR3 is 14 amino acids. Germline V gene lookup returns CDR1 SGHTA and CDR2 FQGNSA. V lost 5 bases and J 3 bases, leaving 14 bases between the germline ends. Only in-frame clones appear in the TCRdb table, and some are missing; sequencing was by immunoSEQ multiplex PCR. The sample records over 14,000 clones, just under 80% being singletons. The data are from a study of chemoradiotherapy in HPV16-positive cancers. The specimen was collected from a patient who underwent chemoradiotherapy. The receptor comes from a human donor with HPV-associated anogenital cancer. This sequence joins TRBV7-2 and TRBJ2-7; D may match TRBD1 or TRBD2 (6 bases each). The CDR3 region is CASSTRGGIYEQYF. CDR3 nucleotides: TGTGCCAGCAGCACCCGAGGGGGGATCTACGAGCAGTACTTC. The entire variable domain, with the rest obtained from reference TRBV7-2 and TRBJ2-7, is as follows: GAGVSQSPSNKVTEKGKDVELRCDPISGHTALYWYRQSLGQGLEFLIYFQGNSAPDKSGLPSDRFSAERTGGSVSTLTIQRTQQEDSAVYLCASSTRGGIYEQYFGPGTRLTVT.